This TCR beta chain was found in a study of blood T cell repertoires in COVID-19. Across the study: Acute and convalescent COVID-19 samples came from the United States, Italy and Spain. T cells, B-cell-depleted T cells, or PBMCs provided the cDNA or gDNA that served as material.

Original methodology: Reference gene primer amplification yielded estimated nucleated cell counts. The method was immunoSEQ multiplex PCR; TCRdb's version includes in-frame clones alone and lacks a portion of them. V and J calls and clone size are given by that table; D and trimming were obtained from the DNA. The table records approximately 210,000 clones, 75% to 90% of them present only once. The CDR3 consists of 14 residues. V was shortened by 7 bases and J by 0 bases, with 10 bases between the two germline ends. Germline V lookup: CDR1 LNHDA, CDR2 SQIVND (reference sequence). In its sample, this clone was seen a few times.

The rearrangement links TRBV19 to TRBJ1-3, with a weak D call TRBD1 (5 bases). Sequences were obtained from peripheral blood. The TCR comes from a human donor in a cohort sampled during active COVID-19. CDR3 amino acids: CASKGPRSGNTIYF. The CDR3 coding sequence is TGTGCCAGTAAGGGGCCTCGCTCTGGAAACACCATATATTTT.